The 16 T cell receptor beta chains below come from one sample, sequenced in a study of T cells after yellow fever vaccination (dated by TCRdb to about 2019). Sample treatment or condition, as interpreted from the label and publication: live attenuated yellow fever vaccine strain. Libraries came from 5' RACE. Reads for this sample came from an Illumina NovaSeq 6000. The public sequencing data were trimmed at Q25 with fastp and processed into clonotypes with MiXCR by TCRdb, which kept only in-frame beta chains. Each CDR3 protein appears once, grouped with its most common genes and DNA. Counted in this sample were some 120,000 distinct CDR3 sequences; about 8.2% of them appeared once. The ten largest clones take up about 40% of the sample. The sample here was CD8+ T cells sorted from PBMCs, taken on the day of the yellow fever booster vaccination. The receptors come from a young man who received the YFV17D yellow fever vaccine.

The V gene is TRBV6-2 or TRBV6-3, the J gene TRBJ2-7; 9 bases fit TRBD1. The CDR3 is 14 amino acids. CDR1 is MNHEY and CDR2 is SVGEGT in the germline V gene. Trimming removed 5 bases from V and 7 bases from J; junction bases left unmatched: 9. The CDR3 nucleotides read TGTGCCAGCAGTAAACTACAGGGGGCTGAAGAGCAGTACGTC. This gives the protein CASSKLQGAEEQYV.

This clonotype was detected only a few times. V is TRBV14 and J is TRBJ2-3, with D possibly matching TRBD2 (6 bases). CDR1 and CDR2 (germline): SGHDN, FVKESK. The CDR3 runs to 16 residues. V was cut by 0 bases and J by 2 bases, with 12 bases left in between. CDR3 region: CASSQDVSGNTDTQYF. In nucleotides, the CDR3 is TGTGCCAGCAGCCAAGACGTTAGCGGCAACACAGATACGCAGTATTTT.

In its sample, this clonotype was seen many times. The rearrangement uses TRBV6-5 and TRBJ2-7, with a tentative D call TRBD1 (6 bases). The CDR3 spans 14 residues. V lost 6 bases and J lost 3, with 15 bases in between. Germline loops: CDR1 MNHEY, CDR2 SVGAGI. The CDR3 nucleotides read TGTGCCAGCAGGCGACAGGACTGGGACTACGAGCAGTACTTC. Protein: CASRRQDWDYEQYF.

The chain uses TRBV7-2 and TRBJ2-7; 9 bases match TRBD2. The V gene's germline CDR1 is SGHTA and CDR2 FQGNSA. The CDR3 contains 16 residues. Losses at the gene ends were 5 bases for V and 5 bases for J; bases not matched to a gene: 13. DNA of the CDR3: TGTGCCAGCAGCCACCGGATAGCGGGGGTGGGCGACGAGCAGTACTTC. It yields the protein CASSHRIAGVGDEQYF.

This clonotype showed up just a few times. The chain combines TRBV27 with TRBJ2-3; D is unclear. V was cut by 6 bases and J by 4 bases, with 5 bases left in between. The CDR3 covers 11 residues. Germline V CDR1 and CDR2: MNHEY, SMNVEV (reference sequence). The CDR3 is CASSSADTQYF. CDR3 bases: TGTGCCAGCAGCTCGGCAGATACGCAGTATTTT.

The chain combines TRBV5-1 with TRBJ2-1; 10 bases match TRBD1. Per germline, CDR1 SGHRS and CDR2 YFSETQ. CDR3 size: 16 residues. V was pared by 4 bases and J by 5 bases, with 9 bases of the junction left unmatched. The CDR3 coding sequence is TGCGCCAGCAGCCCTACGACAGGGGGCAGCAACAATGAGCAGTTCTTC. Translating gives CASSPTTGGSNNEQFF.

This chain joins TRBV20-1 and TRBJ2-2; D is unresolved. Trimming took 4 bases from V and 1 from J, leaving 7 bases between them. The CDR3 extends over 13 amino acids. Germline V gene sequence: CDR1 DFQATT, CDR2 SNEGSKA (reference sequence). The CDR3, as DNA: TGCAGTGCTAAGGAGTGGAACACCGGGGAGCTGTTTTTT. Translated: CSAKEWNTGELFF.

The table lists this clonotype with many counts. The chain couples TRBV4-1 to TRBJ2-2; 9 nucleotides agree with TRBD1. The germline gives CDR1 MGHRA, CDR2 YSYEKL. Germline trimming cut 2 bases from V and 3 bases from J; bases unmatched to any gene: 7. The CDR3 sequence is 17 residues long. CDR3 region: CASSQRAGTGYTGELFF. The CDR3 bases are TGCGCCAGCAGCCAACGAGCCGGGACAGGGTACACCGGGGAGCTGTTTTTT.

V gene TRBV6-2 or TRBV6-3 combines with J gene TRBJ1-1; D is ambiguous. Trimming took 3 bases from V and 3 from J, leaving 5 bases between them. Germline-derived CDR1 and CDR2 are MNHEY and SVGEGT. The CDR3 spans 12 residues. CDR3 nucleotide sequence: TGTGCCAGCAGTTATCCTTACACTGAAGCTTTCTTT. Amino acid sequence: CASSYPYTEAFF.

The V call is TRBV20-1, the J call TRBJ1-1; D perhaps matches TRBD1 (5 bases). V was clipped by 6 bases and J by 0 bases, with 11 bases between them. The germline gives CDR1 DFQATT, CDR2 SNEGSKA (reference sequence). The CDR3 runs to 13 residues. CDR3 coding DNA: TGCAGTGCCCCGAGGGACGTGAACACTGAAGCTTTCTTT. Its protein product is CSAPRDVNTEAFF.

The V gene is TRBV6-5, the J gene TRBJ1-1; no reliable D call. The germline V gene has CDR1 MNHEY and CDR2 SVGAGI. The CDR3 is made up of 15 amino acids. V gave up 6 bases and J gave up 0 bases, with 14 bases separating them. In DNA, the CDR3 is TGTGCCAGCAGCCCTAGGGCTGGGGTGAACACTGAAGCTTTCTTT. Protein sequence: CASSPRAGVNTEAFF.

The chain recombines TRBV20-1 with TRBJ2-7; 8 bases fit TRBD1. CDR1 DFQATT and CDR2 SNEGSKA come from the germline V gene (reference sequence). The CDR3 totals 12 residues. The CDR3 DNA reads TGCAGCGCCTTCGACAGGGGTCGCGAGCAGTACGTC. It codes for CSAFDRGREQYV.

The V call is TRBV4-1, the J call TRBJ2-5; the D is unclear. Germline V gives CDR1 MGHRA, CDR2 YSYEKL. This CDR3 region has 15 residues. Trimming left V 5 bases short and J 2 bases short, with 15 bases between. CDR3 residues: CASSFRSTSQETQYF. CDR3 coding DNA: TGCGCCAGCAGCTTCCGGAGCACTTCACAAGAGACCCAGTACTTC.

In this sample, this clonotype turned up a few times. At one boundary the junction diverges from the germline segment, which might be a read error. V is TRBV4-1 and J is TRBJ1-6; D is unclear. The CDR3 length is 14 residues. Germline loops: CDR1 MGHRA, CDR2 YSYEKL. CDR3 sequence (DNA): TGCGCCAGCAGTCAAGACCAGTATATCTCACCCCTCCACTTT. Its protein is CASSQDQYISPLHF.

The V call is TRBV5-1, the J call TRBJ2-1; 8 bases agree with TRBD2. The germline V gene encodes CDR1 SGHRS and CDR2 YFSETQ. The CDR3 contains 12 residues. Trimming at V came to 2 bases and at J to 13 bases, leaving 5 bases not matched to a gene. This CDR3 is CASSFSGGEQFF. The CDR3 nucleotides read TGCGCCAGCAGCTTCAGCGGGGGTGAACAGTTCTTC.

In DNA form, the CDR3 reads TGTGCCAGCAGCCCGACAGGGATTGATTCACCCCTCCACTTT. As protein: CASSPTGIDSPLHF. The V call is TRBV7-2, the J call TRBJ1-6, with TRBD1 matching 7 bases. Germline CDR1 reads SGHTA; CDR2 reads FQGNSA. The CDR3 is 14 amino acids. Germline trimming cut 5 bases from V and 8 bases from J; bases unmatched to any gene: 6.